The TCR beta chain under discussion was sequenced for a study of T cell repertoires in cytomegalovirus infection (dated by TCRdb to about 2019). With regard to the full study: Peptide stimulations targeted recently identified HLA-C-restricted CMV epitopes, whose presentation resists viral immunomodulation, together with well-studied HLA-B-restricted epitopes. Donor HLA type was relevant to the analysis, because carriage of CMV infection together with the matching HLA type was indicated by public TCR beta signatures. Study-level results and caveats: Carriers of CMV infection plus the relevant HLA type were discriminated by the cumulative frequency of public TCR beta family members in the study cohort and in an independent approximately 340-donor cohort. The ex vivo response was dominated by HLA-C-restricted CMV-specific TCR beta clonotypes, which also provided the single most frequent clonotype in two of eight donors.

The treatment or condition label for this specimen denotes: in vitro stimulation with specific CMV peptide epitopes to enrich CMV-specific T cells. Note on this clonotype: This receptor's antigen is unknown. Base-call qualities are not available, and no considerably larger clone is one nucleotide away.

The sequencer listed for this sample is Illumina HiSeq 1500. TCRdb handled the public reads itself, with Q25 trimming in fastp and clone calling in MiXCR, and kept productive beta chains. CDR3 protein duplicates are merged, each entry listing the most common genes and DNA. The sample includes fewer than 850,000 distinct CDR3 sequences, with 25% to 30% observed a single time. Jointly, the top ten make up over 10% of the sample. The TCR comes from a human donor in good health (CMV status not recorded). Some clones in this sample may be carry-over from other donors' samples. The sequencing used cultured CD8+ T cells from PBMCs, collected from culture after CMV antigen stimulation.

The encoded CDR3 is CAIRGRQQGHDNSPLHF. The nucleotides are TGTGCCATCAGGGGCCGGCAACAGGGCCACGATAATTCACCCCTCCACTTT. The sequence links TRBV10-3 to TRBJ1-6, and perhaps TRBD1 as D gene, on 6 matching bases. Taken from cysteine to phenylalanine, the CDR3 has 17 residues. Kept here is only the CDR3 DNA, which spans 51 bases and is read in frame from base 1. V loses 6 bases of germline sequence and J loses 5 bases, and the interval between the two ends is 20 bases. The germline V gene encodes CDR1 ENHRY and CDR2 SYGVKD.